This TCR beta chain was recorded in a study of blood T cell repertoires in COVID-19. Trimming took 6 bases from V and 8 from J; bases not matched to a gene: 13. CDR1 is MDHEN, CDR2 SYDVKM, per germline. CDR3 size: 16 residues. Libraries were prepared by immunoSEQ multiplex PCR; TCRdb keeps only in-frame clonotypes and omits some of them. In the table there are under 75,000 clones, approximately 86% of which are singletons. This clonotype was obtained from a woman aged 80 or older with active COVID-19. The chain joins TRBV28 to TRBJ1-6; 7 bases align to TRBD1. What was sequenced was peripheral blood. This CDR3 is CASSTPSQGRDSPLHF. CDR3 nucleotides: TGTGCCAGCAGCACTCCCTCACAGGGGCGGGATTCACCCCTCCACTTT.